The source of this TCR beta chain is a study of STAT3 mutations in large granular lymphocyte leukemia. Study conclusions and caveats: Sampling intervals varied between patients and samples. Every T-LGLL patient had at least one immunodominant TCRbeta clonotype. Clonal expansion was inferred from other time points because no sample existed at each clone's first appearance.

A word on this clone: The antigen is not known.

From germline, CDR1 is ENHRY and CDR2 SYGVKD. V was shortened by 2 bases and J by 7 bases, with 15 bases between the two germline ends. The CDR3 has 15 residues. The protocol was immunoSEQ multiplex PCR, while the TCRdb copy is restricted to in-frame clones and leaves out a portion. The table has about 40,000 clones, 88% seen once; the top ten hold over 0.35%. This sequence originates from a human donor with T large granular lymphocyte leukemia. Some clones in this sample may be carry-over from other donors' samples. Sequencing was performed on PBMCs. V usage is TRBV10-3 and J usage is TRBJ2-1; the D gene could be TRBD1 or TRBD2 (5 bases each). CDR3 sequence (DNA): TGTGCCATCAGTGAGCGGCAGGGAACGGGGAATGAGCAGTTCTTC. This gives the protein CAISERQGTGNEQFF.